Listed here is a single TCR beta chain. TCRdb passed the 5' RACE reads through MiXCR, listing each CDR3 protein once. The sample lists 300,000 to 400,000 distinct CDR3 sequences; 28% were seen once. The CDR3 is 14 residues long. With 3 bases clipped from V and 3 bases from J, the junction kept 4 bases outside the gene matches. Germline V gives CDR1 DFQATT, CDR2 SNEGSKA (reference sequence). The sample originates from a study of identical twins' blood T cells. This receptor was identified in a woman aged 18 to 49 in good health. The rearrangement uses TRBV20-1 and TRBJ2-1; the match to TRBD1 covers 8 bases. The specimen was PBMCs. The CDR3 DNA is TGCAGTGCTAGCCCCAGGGGGCACTACAATGAGCAGTTCTTC. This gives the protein CSASPRGHYNEQFF.